This T cell receptor beta chain was sequenced for a study of identical twins. Each CDR3 protein gets one entry after TCRdb re-called the 5' RACE reads with MiXCR. This table holds 500,000 to 650,000 distinct CDR3 sequences, roughly 6.6% found once. All donors were healthy Caucasians. Broader study findings: Out-of-frame alpha sequences that twins shared showed excess low generation probability. Compared with models, monozygotic twins showed more out-of-frame TCR alpha sharing. There were fewer insertions in abundant cord blood beta clonotypes, but memory repertoires showed no such pattern.

There are many counts of this clonotype. Its antigen is undetermined. V shed 0 bases and J shed 7 bases, with 9 bases lying between them. The CDR3 covers 13 residues. CDR1 and CDR2 from the germline V gene are SGHAT and FQNNGV. These data were also reused for a study on yellow fever vaccine responses in identical twins.

The chain carries TRBV11-2 and TRBJ1-2, with D possibly matching TRBD1 (5 bases). Sequencing used PBMCs. The source of this sequence is a woman between 18 and 29 years old in good health. CDR3 nucleotides: TGTGCCAGCAGCTTAGACAGGGAAGGTGGCTACACCTTC. Translation: CASSLDREGGYTF.